This TCR beta chain was recovered during a study of response to subunit inactivated influenza vaccine. TCRdb used MiXCR to reprocess the RT-PCR reads, holding one entry per CDR3 protein. Of just under 550,000 distinct CDR3 sequences listed, approximately 22% are singletons. This clonotype came up a few times. Its antigen is unknown. Study-wide points: Each seasonal influenza vaccination recruits few new T cells, the authors suggested.

V was clipped by 4 bases and J by 0 bases, with 16 bases between them. The CDR3 sequence is 17 residues long. Germline-derived CDR1 and CDR2 are SGHRS and YFSETQ. These data were also filed under a second study, of T cells expressing NK-cell markers. That study adds: What made the TCR beta cDNA was 5'RACE template switching with UMIs. Source material for TCR beta repertoires consisted of sorted CD3+CD56+NKG2C+, CD3+CD56+NKG2C- and CD3+CD56-NKG2C+ T cells. As a fraction of CD8+ T cells, dominant NKG2C+ clonotypes reached about 1.0-8% in 5 or 6 donors. Leadership of the CD3+CD56-NKG2C+ fraction also belonged to these clonotypes in several donors.

The clonotype was recovered from a man between 50 and 59 years old who received an inactivated influenza vaccine. J is TRBJ1-4 and V is TRBV5-1, with D possibly being TRBD1 (5 bases). The sample consisted of CD4+ T cells sorted from PBMCs, taken 11 to 12 days after vaccination. The CDR3 is CASSPGTALTTNEKLFF. DNA for the CDR3: TGCGCCAGCAGCCCCGGGACGGCTCTTACAACTAATGAAAAACTGTTTTTT.